This T cell receptor (beta chain) is from a study of control samples from healthy donors and cancer patients. Germline V lookup: CDR1 LGHDT, CDR2 YNNKEL (reference sequence). Trimming pared 0 bases from V and 1 base from J, leaving 6 bases between. This CDR3 is built from 14 residues. Repertoires were generated with immunoSEQ multiplex PCR, while TCRdb's copy carries only in-frame clones and drops some. The sample lists 100,000 to 150,000 clones, 70% to 90% occurring once. Sequencing input: blood. The TCR comes from a man aged 45-65 years in good health. The chain recombines TRBV3-1 (or the pseudogene TRBV3-2) with TRBJ1-1, with D unresolved. The DNA for the CDR3 is TGTGCCAGCAGCCAAGATCGATCGAACACTGAAGCTTTCTTT. Amino acid sequence: CASSQDRSNTEAFF.